These 8 T cell receptor beta chains came from one sample sequenced in a study of graft-versus-host responses after intestinal transplantation. Assay: immunoSEQ multiplex PCR; the TCRdb copy retains only in-frame clones and omits some. The table records 80,000 to 95,000 clones, 93% of them present only once. Their antigens are not known. This material consisted of unstimulated CD8+ T cells sorted from spleen or lymph node cells, taken before intestinal transplant. The receptors shown here come from a human donor who received an intestinal transplant.

Comments on this clone: Relative to the germline gene, one junction end is altered; a read error may explain this. The rearrangement links TRBV27 to TRBJ2-6; 9 nucleotides agree with TRBD1. Germline assignment: CDR1 MNHEY and CDR2 SMNVEV (reference sequence). The CDR3 is 14 amino acids. Written as DNA, the CDR3 is TGTGCCAGTAGTTCGGGACAGGGCATCAACGTCCTGACTTTC. Protein product: CASSSGQGINVLTF.

This chain joins TRBV6-1 and TRBJ2-3, with 7 bases fitting TRBD2. Germline trimming cut 3 bases from V and 6 bases from J; bases unmatched to any gene: 12. Per the germline V gene, CDR1 is MNHNS and CDR2 is SASEGT. CDR3 length: 16 residues. CDR3 nucleotide sequence: TGTGCCAGCAGTGAGATACAGATCGGGGGAGGGGATACGCAGTATTTT. This codes for CASSEIQIGGGDTQYF.

J is TRBJ2-7 and V is TRBV5-1; D might be TRBD2 (7 bases). Trimming took off 5 bases at V and 3 bases at J, with 15 bases between the two ends. CDR1 is SGHRS, CDR2 YFSETQ, per germline. The CDR3 length is 14 residues. The DNA of the CDR3 is TGCGCCAGCAGTCGAACGGGGGGCAACTACGAGCAGTACTTC. As protein: CASSRTGGNYEQYF.

This rearrangement joins TRBV30 to TRBJ2-2, with D uncertain. V lost 6 bases and J lost 7, with 12 bases in between. Germline V lookup: CDR1 GTSNPN, CDR2 SVGIG (reference sequence). The CDR3 has 12 amino acids. In DNA, the CDR3 is TGTGCCTGTTTTCATCAGAACGGGGAGCTGTTTTTT. It yields the protein CACFHQNGELFF.

The chain carries TRBV13 and TRBJ2-3, with D unclear. The germline gives CDR1 PRHDT, CDR2 FYEKMQ (reference sequence). V was clipped by 5 bases and J by 1 base, with 7 bases between them. This CDR3 is 13 amino acids long. The CDR3 region has the DNA TGTGCCAGCAGCCCGTCCCGCACAGATACGCAGTATTTT. Its translation is CASSPSRTDTQYF.

V and J are TRBV30 and TRBJ1-1; D possibly corresponds to TRBD1 (6 bases). Trimming removed 0 bases at V and 4 bases at J, with 12 bases between. CDR1 GTSNPN and CDR2 SVGIG come from the germline V gene (reference sequence). The CDR3 sequence is 14 residues long. The CDR3 loop reads CAWSVIQGATEAFF. CDR3 in DNA: TGTGCCTGGAGTGTCATACAGGGAGCCACTGAAGCTTTCTTT. The full variable domain, its missing parts supplied by reference TRBV30 and TRBJ1-1, is SQTIHQWPATLVQPVGSPLSLECTVEGTSNPNLYWYRQAAGRGLQLLFYSVGIGQISSEVPQNLSASRPQDRQFILSSKKLLLSDSGFYLCAWSVIQGATEAFFGQGTRLTVV.

This chain connects TRBV6-5 to TRBJ1-1; D remains unclear. V dropped 7 bases and J dropped 7 bases, with 10 bases sitting between them. The CDR3 contains 11 residues. Germline loops: CDR1 MNHEY, CDR2 SVGAGI. CDR3 DNA: TGTGCCAGCAAGGTGGCAGGTGAAGCTTTCTTT. Encoded protein: CASKVAGEAFF.

The V gene is TRBV7-9, the J gene TRBJ2-7; the D gene is possibly TRBD2 (6 bases). V dropped 3 bases and J dropped 7 bases, with 10 bases sitting between them. Germline V gives CDR1 SEHNR, CDR2 FQNEAQ (reference sequence). The CDR3 contains 12 residues. The CDR3 region is CASSLGTVEQYF. The CDR3 coding sequence is TGTGCCAGCAGCTTGGGGACTGTGGAGCAGTACTTC.